The clone carrying this T cell receptor (beta chain) was detected a few times. This sample is drawn from a study of T cell repertoires in cytomegalovirus infection. Germline lookup yields CDR1 LGHNA and CDR2 YNFKEQ. The V gene lost 6 bases and the J gene lost 4 bases, with 20 bases spanning the gap. This CDR3 is 16 amino acids long. TCRdb ran MiXCR on the reads and lists one entry per CDR3 protein. The repertoire includes over 150,000 distinct CDR3 sequences, about 21% of them detected once, and under 3.5% sits in the top ten. This chain links TRBV4-2 with TRBJ2-3, with D possibly matching TRBD2 (6 bases). Sequenced sample: PBMCs. This sequence originates from a human donor in good health (CMV status not recorded). Some clones in this sample may be carry-over from other donors' samples. This chain's CDR3 is CASSKPLATGADTQYF. CDR3 sequence (DNA): TGTGCCAGCAGTAAACCCCTAGCGACTGGCGCAGATACGCAGTATTTT.